The 8 T cell receptor beta chains below all came from one sample that was sequenced in a study of type 1 regulatory T cells. The antigens for these receptors are not known. From the reads, TCRdb called clonotypes with MiXCR, one entry per CDR3 protein. This table holds more than 50,000 distinct CDR3 sequences, around 62% found once. Material for sequencing was cultured non-Tr1 T cells, either the whole culture or a sorted T cell fraction (not recorded which). Receptor source: a human donor in good health.

This rearrangement joins TRBV7-2 to TRBJ2-3; D call uncertain. This CDR3 comprises 14 residues. Trimming shortened V by 5 bases and J by 4 bases, and 13 bases separated the two germline ends. CDR1 SGHTA and CDR2 FQGNSA come from the germline V gene. CDR3 bases: TGTGCCAGCAGCCTAAATCAAGATTCAGATACGCAGTATTTT. This codes for CASSLNQDSDTQYF.

This clonotype was seen only once. The CDR3 region is CASSPQGTDTQYF. DNA of the CDR3: TGTGCCAGCAGCCCTCAAGGAACAGATACGCAGTATTTT. The chain couples TRBV7-2 to TRBJ2-3, with unresolved D. The V and J ends lost 5 bases and 3 bases respectively, with 9 bases between them. The germline CDR1 and CDR2 sequences are SGHTA and FQGNSA. The CDR3 has 13 residues.

This chain links TRBV6-5 with TRBJ1-3; TRBD1 aligns across 7 bases. Losses at the gene ends were 0 bases for V and 3 bases for J; bases not matched to a gene: 5. The V gene's germline CDR1 is MNHEY and CDR2 SVGAGI. This CDR3 region has 16 residues. The CDR3 region is CASSYSQTGIGNTIYF. The CDR3 coding sequence is TGTGCCAGCAGTTACTCACAGACAGGGATTGGAAACACCATATATTTT.

The sample holds a few counts of this clonotype. This chain links TRBV7-9 with TRBJ2-2; 7 bases align to TRBD2. CDR1 SEHNR and CDR2 FQNEAQ come from the germline V gene (reference sequence). Trimming removed 7 bases from V and 7 bases from J; junction bases left unmatched: 6. This CDR3 is built from 13 residues. CDR3 protein: CASTAGVVGELFF. The CDR3 DNA follows: TGTGCCAGCACTGCGGGAGTCGTCGGGGAGCTGTTTTTT.

The rearrangement joins TRBV30 to TRBJ1-1, with D perhaps matching TRBD1 (6 bases). Germline V gene data show CDR1 as GTSNPN and CDR2 as SVGIG (reference sequence). The V and J ends lost 3 bases and 6 bases respectively, with 14 bases between them. The CDR3 spans 13 residues. The CDR3 DNA follows: TGTGCCTGGAGCTTACACAGGGTCTCTGAAGCTTTCTTT. Translated: CAWSLHRVSEAFF.

The chain uses TRBV5-1 and TRBJ2-1, with a tentative D call TRBD2 (6 bases). The germline V gene has CDR1 SGHRS and CDR2 YFSETQ. The CDR3 totals 13 residues. V was cut by 1 base and J by 5 bases, with 7 bases left in between. CDR3 bases: TGCGCCAGCAGCTTGACTAGCAACAATGAGCAGTTCTTC. It codes for CASSLTSNNEQFF. The entire variable domain, with the rest obtained from reference TRBV5-1 and TRBJ2-1, is as follows: KAGVTQTPRYLIKTRGQQVTLSCSPISGHRSVSWYQQTPGQGLQFLFEYFSETQRNKGNFPGRFSGRQFSNSRSEMNVSTLELGDSALYLCASSLTSNNEQFFGPGTRLTVL.

The genes are TRBV20-1 and TRBJ2-3, with D tentatively TRBD2 (6 bases). The V gene lost 1 base and the J gene lost 4 bases, with 9 bases spanning the gap. The CDR3 runs 13 residues. Germline-derived CDR1 and CDR2 are DFQATT and SNEGSKA (reference sequence). CDR3 amino acids: CSARAGGPDTQYF. CDR3 DNA: TGCAGTGCTAGAGCCGGAGGGCCAGATACGCAGTATTTT.

As to this clonotype: Since a much larger clone is just one base distant, this may be a read error. The chain carries TRBV2 and TRBJ1-1; 9 nucleotides align to TRBD1. The CDR3 has 14 residues. Germline CDR1 reads SNHLY; CDR2 reads FYNNEI. CDR3 protein: CTSSFDRGGTEAFF. Here the CDR3 DNA reads TGTACCAGCAGTTTCGACAGGGGGGGCACTGAAGCTTTCTTT.